This paragraph covers one T cell receptor (beta chain) sequence. Its specific antigen is unknown. Base qualities are not at hand, and no much larger clone is one base apart. The germline V gene specifies MNHNS as CDR1 and SASEGT as CDR2. V lost 7 bases and J lost 3 bases; the stretch between them is 16 bases long. CDR3 length: 14 amino acids, cysteine to phenylalanine. This entry keeps only the CDR3 DNA: 42 bases, framed from base 1. The library relied on the immunoSEQ multiplex PCR assay. Following the manufacturer's protocol, the hsTCRB Kit was used to amplify rearranged TCR beta chain sequences. An Illumina MiSeq was used to sequence the TCRB libraries. The source study handled its data this way. The proprietary platform of the kit vendor was used for demultiplexing, trimming and gene mapping. The table was pulled from immuneACCESS by TCRdb, which kept in-frame rearrangements only. Such tables lose some clones; where checked, under half of the loss comes from unresolved V genes, and the rest has no known cause. V, J and clone size reflect that table, while D and trimming were determined from the DNA. The sample table holds about 60,000 clones, of which around 83% were seen once. The ten largest account for 3.2% of the sample.

Taken with the paper, the label for time point translates to: week 47, end of study. Each vaccine dose, consisting of 300 ug of a 20-mer mutant IDH1 peptide in Montanide, was administered subcutaneously with topical imiquimod. Patients were given eight vaccinations, in weeks 1, 3, 5, 7, 11, 15, 19 and 23, which matched visits V03 through V10. All donors had newly diagnosed IDH1-mutant astrocytomas of WHO grade 3 or 4 that showed loss of nuclear ATRX. The samples were drawn from NOA16, a multicentre, single-arm, open-label phase I trial in Germany that tested a mutant IDH1 peptide vaccine in humans for the first time. The DNeasy Blood and Tissue Kit was used to extract genomic DNA from EDTA blood for TCRB sequencing. These data come from a study of a mutant IDH1 vaccine in newly diagnosed glioma (dated by TCRdb to the early 2020s). As for the study more broadly: In the chemotherapy-containing groups, vaccination started alongside temozolomide cycles, whereas in patients who had radiotherapy alone it started 4-6 weeks after radiotherapy. Of the approximately 30 treated patients, about 60% were male and approximately 40% were female, and the mean age was approximately 37 years. Before enrollment, patients had received standard therapy of radiotherapy alone, temozolomide alone, or radiochemotherapy with temozolomide; most received the combination. Visit V12 was the week-35 safety follow-up and visit V13 was the week-47 end of study. Peripheral blood was collected at six visits: V03 (baseline), V05, V07, V10, V12 and V13. Longitudinal TCRB deep sequencing was done for 20 to 25 treated patients, wherever samples were available for exploratory analyses. Summary of the overall study and its limitations: Availability determined which PBMC samples were chosen for TCRB deep sequencing. Vaccine-induced immune responses across multiple MHC alleles were detected in about 92% of patients. The authors stated that sample limitations prevented analyses of patient blood samples from being reproduced. No apparent relationship was observed between pseudoprogression and alterations in the top peripheral T cell clonotypes detected by TCRB sequencing.

Rearrangement joined TRBV6-1 to TRBJ2-7; the D call is possibly TRBD1 or TRBD2, each sharing 6 bases. The receptor's source is a woman aged 45-59 years with glioma. The material sequenced was PBMCs, taken from a glioma patient whose treatment included an IDH1 peptide vaccine. The bases read TGTGCCAGCACCCGAACCAGGGGAGGCTACGAGCAGTACTTC. This yields the protein CASTRTRGGYEQYF.